This entry lists 11 T cell receptor beta chains sequenced from one sample in a study of blood T cell repertoires in COVID-19. Profiling relied on immunoSEQ multiplex PCR, and the TCRdb table lists in-frame clones only, not all of them. The repertoire holds around 310,000 clones, about 93% seen once, with nearly 7% in the top ten. The sequencing input was peripheral blood. These receptors all stem from a woman in her twenties or thirties with COVID-19, enrolled during active disease.

The count of this clone is one. The V call is TRBV5-1, the J call TRBJ2-7, with 15 bases lining up with TRBD2. Germline assignment: CDR1 SGHRS and CDR2 YFSETQ. V lost 2 bases to trimming and J lost 3 bases; unmatched junction nucleotides: 6. The CDR3 contains 17 residues. In DNA form, the CDR3 reads TGCGCCAGCAGCTTAGGGACTAGCGGGAGGTCCGGCTACGAGCAGTACTTC. It is translated as CASSLGTSGRSGYEQYF.

The J gene is TRBJ1-3, the V gene TRBV19; D perhaps matches TRBD1 (5 bases). Trimming removed 7 bases at V and 1 base at J, with 14 bases between. Germline CDR1 is LNHDA and CDR2 is SQIVND (reference sequence). CDR3 length equals 15 residues. CDR3 amino acids: CASTDLTESGNTIYF. CDR3 nucleotide sequence: TGTGCCAGTACCGATCTGACAGAGTCTGGAAACACCATATATTTT.

The genes are TRBV29-1 and TRBJ2-1; possible D gene TRBD1, 5 bases. V was shortened by 5 bases and J by 8 bases, with 16 bases between the two germline ends. Looked up from germline, CDR1 is SQVTM and CDR2 is ANQGSEA. This CDR3 has 13 residues. DNA of the CDR3: TGCAGCGTTTCCAGGGCGGTTTACGATGAGCAGTTCTTC. It translates to CSVSRAVYDEQFF.

The chain carries TRBV4-3 and TRBJ1-1, with a weak D call TRBD1 (5 bases). Germline assignment: CDR1 LGHNA and CDR2 YSLEER. Trimming pared 0 bases from V and 5 bases from J, leaving 13 bases between. The CDR3 has 15 amino acids. CDR3 bases: TGCGCCAGCAGCCAAGATCTGGGGCCGGATACTGAAGCTTTCTTT. Its translation: CASSQDLGPDTEAFF.

CDR3 bases: TGTGCCAGCAGCCTGCAGGGGGCACCCCTCCACTTT. Translating gives CASSLQGAPLHF. The chain is built from TRBV11-2 and TRBJ1-6, with 7 bases that match TRBD1. This CDR3 spans 12 amino acids. Looked up from germline, CDR1 is SGHAT and CDR2 is FQNNGV. V dropped 5 bases and J dropped 11; count of bases not matched to a gene: 3.

This sequence joins TRBV7-8 and TRBJ2-7; possibly TRBD2 for D (6 bases). The germline gives CDR1 SGHVS, CDR2 FQNEAQ. The V end was cut by 1 base, the J end by 7 bases, with 23 bases between. CDR3 length: 17 amino acids. DNA of the CDR3: TGTGCCAGCAGCTTAGTCTTATCCGGACTAACGATCGGAGAGCAGTACTTC. It translates to CASSLVLSGLTIGEQYF.

This clone has only one observation. The chain employs TRBV27 and TRBJ2-3, with 9 positions matching TRBD2. Germline lookup yields CDR1 MNHEY and CDR2 SMNVEV (reference sequence). The CDR3 runs 16 residues. With 5 bases clipped from V and 4 bases from J, the junction kept 10 bases outside the gene matches. Written as DNA, the CDR3 is TGTGCCAGCAGTCCGTGGGGGGCGGGAGGGGCAGATACGCAGTATTTT. Translated: CASSPWGAGGADTQYF.

Of note for this clone: The DNA is omitted, as the CDR3 cannot be located on it reliably, and the CDR3 follows TCRdb's listing. V usage is TRBV21-1 and J usage is TRBJ1-5; the table names TRBD1, a call not compared with the DNA. TRBV21-1 is noted as a pseudogene. The CDR3 region is 17 residues in length, termini included. This CDR3 is CASSKVGTGTGVEPQHF.

The CDR3 coding sequence is TGTGCCAGCAGTCGGGAAGCACGTGAAGCTTTCTTT. Protein: CASSREAREAFF. The rearrangement links TRBV7-9 to TRBJ1-1; the D is unclear. Germline CDR1 reads SEHNR; CDR2 reads FQNEAQ (reference sequence). V shed 6 bases and J shed 7 bases, with 12 bases lying between them. This CDR3 comprises 12 residues.

This chain uses TRBV28 with TRBJ2-1; 7 nucleotides agree with TRBD2. Germline CDR1 reads MDHEN; CDR2 reads SYDVKM. CDR3 length: 14 residues. Trimming at V came to 7 bases and at J to 0 bases, leaving 3 bases not matched to a gene. DNA for the CDR3: TGTGCCAGCACCCTAGCGGACTCCTACAATGAGCAGTTCTTC. This sequence encodes CASTLADSYNEQFF.

The V gene is TRBV7-2, the J gene TRBJ2-7; a possible D gene is TRBD2 (6 bases). The V end lost 1 base, the J end lost 0 bases, and 10 bases lay between the germline ends. CDR1 is SGHTA and CDR2 is FQGNSA in the germline V gene. The CDR3 runs to 15 residues. CDR3 DNA sequence: TGTGCCAGCAGCTTAGGTAGCGGCAGCTCCTACGAGCAGTACTTC. Its translation is CASSLGSGSSYEQYF.